Following are 32 T cell receptor beta chains from one sample sequenced in a study of T cell repertoires in ileal Crohn's disease (dated by TCRdb to about 2019). Libraries were built with the immunoSEQ multiplex PCR assay. What TCRdb holds here is the immuneACCESS table cut down to in-frame rearrangements. Part of the clones is not present; checked against another copy, under half of the missing clones reflect an unresolved V gene, and the others are unexplained. This sample has approximately 7,000 clones in its table, and 70% of those were observed once. About a sixth of the sample comes from the top ten. Sequences were obtained from ileal tissue. Receptor source: an adult with Crohn's disease.

The rearrangement joins TRBV28 to TRBJ1-3; D is ambiguous. The CDR3 spans 16 residues. Germline loops: CDR1 MDHEN, CDR2 SYDVKM. V lost 4 bases, J lost 3 bases, and 16 bases lay in between. CDR3 protein: CASSSPRRVFGNTIYF. CDR3 nucleotide sequence: TGTGCCAGCAGTTCCCCGCGGAGGGTGTTTGGAAACACCATATATTTT.

A single count supports this clone. This rearrangement joins TRBV7-2 to TRBJ2-2; D is unclear. The CDR3 runs 14 residues. The ends were cut back, 1 base at V and 1 base at J, with 4 bases in the middle. Germline lookup yields CDR1 SGHTA and CDR2 FQGNSA. The CDR3 DNA reads TGTGCCAGCAGCTTAGTCGGGAACACCGGGGAGCTGTTTTTT. Amino acid sequence: CASSLVGNTGELFF.

There are a few counts of this clone. DNA for the CDR3: TGTGCCAGCAGCAAAAATAGGGGCGGGGAGCTGTTTTTT. Its translation: CASSKNRGGELFF. The chain employs TRBV21-1 and TRBJ2-2; TRBD1, the table's D call, was not compared with the DNA. TRBV21-1 is labeled a pseudogene. This CDR3 has 13 residues.

Details on this clone: Other DNA sequences from this sample encode an identical CDR3 as well. V and J are TRBV28 and TRBJ2-1, with no clear D. Trimming shortened V by 2 bases and J by 12 bases, and 11 bases separated the two germline ends. The CDR3 runs 12 residues. Germline loops: CDR1 MDHEN, CDR2 SYDVKM. The CDR3 bases are TGTGCCAGCAGTTTAATGAGAGGCCTGCAGTTCTTC. Its translation: CASSLMRGLQFF.

V usage is TRBV6-4 and J usage is TRBJ2-2; TRBD2 matches 10 bases. V shed 2 bases, J shed 4 bases, and the junction held 1 base outside the gene matches. CDR1 is MRHNA and CDR2 is SNTAGT in the germline V gene. The CDR3 is made up of 15 amino acids. CDR3 region: CASSDSGGATGELFF. CDR3 nucleotide sequence: TGTGCCAGCAGTGACAGCGGGGGGGCCACCGGGGAGCTGTTTTTT.

The sample holds one count of this clone. This sequence joins TRBV5-1 and TRBJ1-6, with 7 bases that match TRBD1. This CDR3 has 16 residues. With V trimmed by 2 bases and J by 7 bases, 9 bases remained unmatched. Germline V lookup: CDR1 SGHRS, CDR2 YFSETQ. The CDR3 is CASSFRLQGENSPLHF. The CDR3 DNA is TGCGCCAGCAGCTTTAGATTGCAGGGGGAAAATTCACCCCTCCACTTT.

The V call is TRBV7-4, the J call TRBJ1-2; 10 bases fit TRBD1. The CDR3 length is 17 residues. Trimming cost V 1 base and J 1 base; bases outside gene matches: 6. CDR1 SGHVT and CDR2 SQSDAQ come from the germline V gene. The CDR3 region is CASSLGRRTGGNYGYTF. In DNA form, the CDR3 reads TGTGCCAGCAGCTTAGGGCGGCGGACAGGGGGTAACTATGGCTACACCTTC.

This chain connects TRBV7-6 to TRBJ1-1; D possibly corresponds to TRBD1 (6 bases). With 6 bases removed from V and 1 base from J, the gap between germline ends came to 9 bases. Germline lookup yields CDR1 SGHVS and CDR2 FNYEAQ. This CDR3 contains 13 residues. CDR3: CASRTDRNTEAFF. CDR3 coding DNA: TGTGCCAGCAGAACGGACAGGAACACTGAAGCTTTCTTT.

The V gene is TRBV5-1, the J gene TRBJ2-7, with TRBD2 as a possible D gene (6 bases). Germline V gene data show CDR1 as SGHRS and CDR2 as YFSETQ. V was shortened by 4 bases and J by 0 bases, with 8 bases between the two germline ends. The CDR3 covers 13 residues. CDR3 sequence: CASSAGGSYEQYF. CDR3 nucleotide sequence: TGCGCCAGCAGCGCCGGGGGCTCCTACGAGCAGTACTTC.

V usage is TRBV5-8 and J usage is TRBJ1-1; no reliable D call. The germline V gene encodes CDR1 SGHTS and CDR2 YDEGEE. Trimming removed 1 base from V and 4 bases from J, with 8 bases in between. The CDR3 has 13 residues. CDR3 bases: TGTGCCAGCAGCTTGATGAGGGCCACTGAAGCTTTCTTT. Amino acid sequence: CASSLMRATEAFF.

V usage is TRBV2 and J usage is TRBJ1-2, with D tentatively TRBD1 (5 bases). This CDR3 is built from 14 residues. V lost 1 base and J 2 bases, leaving 8 bases between the germline ends. The germline gives CDR1 SNHLY, CDR2 FYNNEI. CDR3 DNA: TGTGCCAGCAGTGAAGGGGGCGGCAACTATGGCTACACCTTC. Its translation is CASSEGGGNYGYTF.

The chain joins TRBV27 to TRBJ2-5, with TRBD2 identical over 7 bases. V shed 3 bases and J 1 base; nucleotides not matched to a gene: 8. Germline V gene lookup returns CDR1 MNHEY and CDR2 SMNVEV (reference sequence). The CDR3 consists of 16 residues. The DNA of the CDR3 is TGTGCCAGCAGTTTGAGTGCTAGCGGTAGCCAAGAGACCCAGTACTTC. Its protein product is CASSLSASGSQETQYF.

This clone occurred a few times. V is TRBV2 and J is TRBJ1-1; no definite D call. Germline V CDR1 and CDR2: SNHLY, FYNNEI. This CDR3 region has 11 residues. V was cut by 7 bases and J by 10 bases, with 13 bases left in between. CDR3: CASKESALAFF. The CDR3 DNA reads as TGTGCCAGCAAGGAGAGCGCTTTAGCTTTCTTT. The full variable domain, with the rest looked up from reference TRBV2 and TRBJ1-1, is EPEVTQTPSHQVTQMGQEVILRCVPISNHLYFYWYRQILGQKVEFLVSFYNNEISEKSEIFDDQFSVERPDGSNFTLKIRSTKLEDSAMYFCASKESALAFFGQGTRLTVV.

V usage is TRBV5-1 and J usage is TRBJ1-4, with TRBD1 as a possible D gene (5 bases). The germline CDR1 and CDR2 sequences are SGHRS and YFSETQ. V lost 4 bases and J lost 0, with 13 bases in between. CDR3 length: 16 residues. As DNA, the CDR3 is TGCGCCAGCAGCCTCCAATCGACAGCAACTAATGAAAAACTGTTTTTT. Its protein is CASSLQSTATNEKLFF.

This clone showed up just a few times. The rearrangement links TRBV9 to TRBJ2-1; 8 nucleotides agree with TRBD2. V was pared by 2 bases and J by 7 bases, with 8 bases of the junction left unmatched. CDR3 size: 15 residues. The V gene's germline CDR1 is SGDLS and CDR2 YYNGEE. In nucleotides, the CDR3 is TGTGCCAGCAGCGTGGGTCGGGGGGGCCGTAATGAGCAGTTCTTC. Its protein product is CASSVGRGGRNEQFF.

This clone appeared a single time. The chain has TRBV19 and TRBJ1-6; a possible D gene is TRBD1 (6 bases). Germline loops: CDR1 LNHDA, CDR2 SQIVND (reference sequence). Trimming took 7 bases from V and 5 from J, leaving 6 bases between them. This CDR3 is 12 amino acids long. CDR3 nucleotide sequence: TGTGCCAGTAAGGGGGATAATTCACCCCTCCACTTT. Protein product: CASKGDNSPLHF.

The chain uses TRBV6-9 and TRBJ2-7; D unresolved. The CDR3 is 15 residues long. V lost 4 bases and J 0 bases, leaving 13 bases between the germline ends. Germline V gene data show CDR1 as MNHGY and CDR2 as SVAAGI. The CDR3 nucleotides are TGTGCCAGCAGTTGTGATATCATTAGCTCCTACGAGCAGTACTTC. Protein product: CASSCDIISSYEQYF.

The V and J genes are TRBV5-1 and TRBJ2-3; no definite D call. This CDR3 comprises 16 residues. Germline loops: CDR1 SGHRS, CDR2 YFSETQ. The V gene lost 1 base and the J gene lost 2 bases, with 14 bases spanning the gap. The CDR3 spells CASSLSSQRSTDTQYF. CDR3 DNA: TGCGCCAGCAGCTTGAGTTCACAACGATCCACAGATACGCAGTATTTT.

J is TRBJ2-1 and V is TRBV6-4; 12 nucleotides align to TRBD2. CDR3 size: 14 residues. V lost 2 bases to trimming and J lost 7 bases; unmatched junction nucleotides: 0. The germline CDR1 and CDR2 sequences are MRHNA and SNTAGT. The CDR3 DNA sequence: TGTGCCAGCAGTGACGGGACTAGCGGGAATGAGCAGTTCTTC. Its translation: CASSDGTSGNEQFF.

This clone is a singleton in its sample. This sequence joins TRBV5-1 and TRBJ1-3, with no clear D. The CDR3 spans 14 residues. Deletions cut 2 bases from V and 0 bases from J, with 6 bases between. Germline V gene sequence: CDR1 SGHRS, CDR2 YFSETQ. This CDR3 reads CASSFTTSGNTIYF. In nucleotides, the CDR3 is TGCGCCAGCAGCTTCACTACCTCTGGAAACACCATATATTTT.

The chain employs TRBV6-1 and TRBJ1-4; TRBD1 might be the D (6 bases). The V end lost 1 base, the J end lost 8 bases, and 11 bases lay between the germline ends. The CDR3 is 14 residues long. Germline lookup yields CDR1 MNHNS and CDR2 SASEGT. CDR3 in amino acids: CASSEGGPREKLFF. CDR3 sequence (DNA): TGTGCCAGCAGTGAAGGGGGGCCCAGGGAAAAACTGTTTTTT.

The genes are TRBV27 and TRBJ2-1; TRBD2 is a possible D gene (5 bases). This CDR3 has 13 residues. The germline gives CDR1 MNHEY, CDR2 SMNVEV (reference sequence). Trimming took off 3 bases at V and 7 bases at J, with 10 bases between the two ends. As DNA, the CDR3 is TGTGCCAGCAGTTTGGGCGGGTCAAATGAGCAGTTCTTC. Protein sequence: CASSLGGSNEQFF.

The rearrangement joins TRBV11-2 to TRBJ1-1; D remains unclear. V was pared by 0 bases and J by 11 bases, with 16 bases between. The CDR3 runs 14 residues. The germline V gene has CDR1 SGHAT and CDR2 FQNNGV. CDR3 region: CASSLEPSGIMAFF. The DNA for the CDR3 is TGTGCCAGCAGCTTAGAACCATCGGGTATAATGGCTTTCTTT.

The rearrangement uses TRBV27 and TRBJ1-4; weak D call: TRBD1 (6 bases). Germline V gene lookup returns CDR1 MNHEY and CDR2 SMNVEV (reference sequence). V gave up 6 bases and J gave up 3 bases, with 11 bases separating them. This CDR3 comprises 14 residues. As DNA, the CDR3 is TGTGCCAGCAGCCTAGGACAGCCTAATGAAAAACTGTTTTTT. Encoded protein: CASSLGQPNEKLFF.

The chain carries TRBV29-1 and TRBJ2-2; weak D call: TRBD2 (6 bases). V lost 7 bases to trimming and J lost 6 bases, with 9 bases between them. The CDR3 is 11 amino acids. The V gene's germline CDR1 is SQVTM and CDR2 ANQGSEA. The CDR3 spells CSAGEAGELFF. DNA for the CDR3: TGCAGCGCTGGGGAGGCCGGGGAGCTGTTTTTT.

CDR3 DNA: TGCGCCAGCAGCCAAGTGAGCATTATGGAGACCCAGTACTTC. Translation gives CASSQVSIMETQYF. V gene TRBV4-3 combines with J gene TRBJ2-5, with unresolved D. The germline CDR1 and CDR2 sequences are LGHNA and YSLEER. V lost 1 base and J lost 5, with 11 bases in between. The CDR3 runs 14 residues.

The CDR3 protein is CASTLHGDTQYF. DNA of the CDR3: TGTGCCAGCACGCTTCACGGAGATACGCAGTATTTT. This rearrangement joins TRBV7-2 to TRBJ2-3, with unresolved D. The V and J ends lost 7 bases and 5 bases respectively, with 10 bases between them. The CDR3 has 12 residues. Per the germline V gene, CDR1 is SGHTA and CDR2 is FQGNSA.

This chain joins TRBV19 and TRBJ2-6; the match to TRBD1 covers 7 bases. The CDR3 extends over 17 amino acids. The J segment lost 2 bases and the V segment lost 0 bases, leaving 4 bases of the junction unmatched. The germline V gene has CDR1 LNHDA and CDR2 SQIVND (reference sequence). The CDR3: CASSIDYRGTGANVLTF. Written as DNA, the CDR3 is TGTGCCAGTAGTATAGATTACAGGGGAACTGGGGCCAACGTCCTGACTTTC.

V and J are TRBV4-1 and TRBJ1-6; D is undetermined. Germline loops: CDR1 MGHRA, CDR2 YSYEKL. V lost 4 bases and J 8 bases, leaving 12 bases between the germline ends. The CDR3 loop spans 14 amino acids. The CDR3 loop is CASSLPRRDSPLHF. CDR3 bases: TGCGCCAGCAGCCTCCCTAGGAGGGATTCACCCCTCCACTTT.

This CDR3 reads CASSSRRGLRDKPQHF. The DNA of the CDR3 is TGTGCCAGCAGCTCCAGGCGTGGTTTGAGAGATAAGCCCCAGCATTTT. The rearrangement joins TRBV5-6 to TRBJ1-5; D remains unclear. V was clipped by 3 bases and J by 8 bases, with 21 bases between them. The CDR3 length is 16 residues. From germline, CDR1 is SGHDT and CDR2 YYEEEE.

The rearrangement joins TRBV10-3 to TRBJ2-3; 10 nucleotides match TRBD2. Unmatched junction bases numbered 6, after V lost 3 bases and J lost 0 bases. CDR1 ENHRY and CDR2 SYGVKD come from the germline V gene. The CDR3 runs 17 residues. The CDR3 DNA sequence: TGTGCCATCAGTGAAGCCCCTAGCGGGGGTAGCACAGATACGCAGTATTTT. It is translated as CAISEAPSGGSTDTQYF.

The V gene is TRBV2, the J gene TRBJ1-2; no firm D call. The germline V gene encodes CDR1 SNHLY and CDR2 FYNNEI. V was pared by 1 base and J by 7 bases, with 19 bases between. The CDR3 sequence is 16 residues long. CDR3 in DNA: TGTGCCAGCAGTGAAGGCCGGGGAGGTGGATGGGGTGGCTACACCTTC. This sequence encodes CASSEGRGGGWGGYTF.